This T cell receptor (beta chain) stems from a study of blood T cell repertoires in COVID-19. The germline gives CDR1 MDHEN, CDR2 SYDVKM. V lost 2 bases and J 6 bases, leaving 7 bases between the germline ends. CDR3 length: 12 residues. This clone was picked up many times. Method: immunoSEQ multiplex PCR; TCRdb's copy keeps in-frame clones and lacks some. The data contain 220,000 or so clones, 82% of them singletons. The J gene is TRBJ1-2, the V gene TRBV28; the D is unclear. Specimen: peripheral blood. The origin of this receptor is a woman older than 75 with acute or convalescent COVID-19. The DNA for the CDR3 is TGTGCCAGCAGTTTACGGTTGGATGGCTACACCTTC. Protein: CASSLRLDGYTF.